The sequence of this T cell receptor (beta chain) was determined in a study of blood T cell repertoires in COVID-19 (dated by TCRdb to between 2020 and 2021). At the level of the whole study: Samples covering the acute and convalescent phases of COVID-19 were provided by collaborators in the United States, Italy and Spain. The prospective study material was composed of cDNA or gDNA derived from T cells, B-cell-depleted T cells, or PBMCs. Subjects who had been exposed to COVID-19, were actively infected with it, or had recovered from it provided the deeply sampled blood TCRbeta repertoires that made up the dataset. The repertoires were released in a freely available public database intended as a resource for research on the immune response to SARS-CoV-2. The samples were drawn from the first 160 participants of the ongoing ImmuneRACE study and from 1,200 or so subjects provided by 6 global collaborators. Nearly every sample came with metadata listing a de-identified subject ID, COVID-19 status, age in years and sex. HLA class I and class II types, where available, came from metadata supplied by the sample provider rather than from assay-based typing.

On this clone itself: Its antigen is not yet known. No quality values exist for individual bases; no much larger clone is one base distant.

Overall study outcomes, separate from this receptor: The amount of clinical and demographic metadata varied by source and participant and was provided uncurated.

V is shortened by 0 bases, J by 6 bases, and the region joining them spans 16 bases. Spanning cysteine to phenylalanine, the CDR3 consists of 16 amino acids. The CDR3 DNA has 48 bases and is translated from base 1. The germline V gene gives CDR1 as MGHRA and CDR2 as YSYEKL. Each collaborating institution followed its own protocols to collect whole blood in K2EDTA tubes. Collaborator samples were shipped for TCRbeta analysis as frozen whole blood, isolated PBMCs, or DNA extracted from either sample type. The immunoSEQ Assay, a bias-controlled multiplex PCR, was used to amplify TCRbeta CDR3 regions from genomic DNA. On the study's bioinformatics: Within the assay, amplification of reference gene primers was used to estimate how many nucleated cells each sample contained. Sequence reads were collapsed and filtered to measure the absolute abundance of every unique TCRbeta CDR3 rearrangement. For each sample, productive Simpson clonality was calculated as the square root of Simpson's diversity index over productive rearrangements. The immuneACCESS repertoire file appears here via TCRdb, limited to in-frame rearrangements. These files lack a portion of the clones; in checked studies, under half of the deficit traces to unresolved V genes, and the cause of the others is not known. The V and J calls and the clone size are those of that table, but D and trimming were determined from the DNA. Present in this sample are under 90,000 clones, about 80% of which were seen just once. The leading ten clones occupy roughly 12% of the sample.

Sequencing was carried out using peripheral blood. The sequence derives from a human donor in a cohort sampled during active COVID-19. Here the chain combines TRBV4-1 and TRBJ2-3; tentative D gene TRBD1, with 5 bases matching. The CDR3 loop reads CASSQDNPGPRDTQYF. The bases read TGCGCCAGCAGCCAAGATAATCCAGGGCCGCGGGATACGCAGTATTTT.